This is a list of T cell receptor beta chains from one sample in a study of T cell changes during pregnancy in multiple sclerosis. This table comes from immunoSEQ multiplex PCR, and its TCRdb copy is limited to in-frame clones, with some not included. This table holds under 80,000 clones, approximately 92% found once. The sequenced sample was peripheral blood, obtained after pregnancy. The receptors come from a female donor in good health, enrolled as a control in a pregnancy study. Each CDR3 is given with its conserved first and last residue. D genes are given only for firm matches. Clone size is given for some rows only: seen once, a few or many times, or a class if the clone is expanded.

CDR3aa: CASSLEGTSGRDTGELFF
CDR3nt: TGTGCCAGCAGCTTAGAGGGGACTAGCGGGAGGGACACCGGGGAGCTGTTTTTT
j_gene: TRBJ2-2
abundance: NA
d_gene: TRBD2
v_gene: TRBV7-8

CDR3aa: CASSRISGRDTGELFF
CDR3nt: TGTGCCAGCAGCCGGATTAGCGGGAGGGACACCGGGGAGCTGTTTTTT
j_gene: TRBJ2-2
abundance: NA
d_gene: TRBD2
v_gene: TRBV5-6

CDR3aa: CASATGTSGMSSYNEQFF
CDR3nt: TGTGCCAGTGCGACGGGGACTAGCGGGATGAGCTCCTACAATGAGCAGTTCTTC
j_gene: TRBJ2-1
abundance: NA
d_gene: TRBD2
v_gene: TRBV28

CDR3aa: CASSRTSGRADTQYF
CDR3nt: TGTGCCAGCAGCCGGACTAGCGGGAGGGCAGATACGCAGTATTTT
j_gene: TRBJ2-3
abundance: NA
d_gene: TRBD2
v_gene: TRBV7-2

CDR3aa: CASSYRGHGETQYF
CDR3nt: TGTGCCAGCAGCTACAGGGGGCATGGGGAGACCCAGTACTTC
j_gene: TRBJ2-5
abundance: NA
d_gene: TRBD1
v_gene: TRBV7-7

CDR3aa: CASSLTGVGGYEQYF
CDR3nt: TGTGCCAGCAGTTTAACAGGTGTGGGGGGATACGAGCAGTACTTC
j_gene: TRBJ2-7
abundance: NA
d_gene: NA
v_gene: TRBV27

CDR3aa: CARGGQGAKNIQYF
CDR3nt: TGTGCCAGAGGGGGACAGGGGGCCAAAAACATTCAGTACTTC
j_gene: TRBJ2-4
abundance: NA
d_gene: TRBD1
v_gene: TRBV5-4

CDR3aa: CASSQDPTGNTEAFF
CDR3nt: TGCGCCAGCAGCCAAGATCCCACAGGGAACACTGAAGCTTTCTTT
j_gene: TRBJ1-1
abundance: NA
d_gene: NA
v_gene: TRBV4-3

CDR3aa: CASSPQEGTYNEQFF
CDR3nt: TGTGCCAGCAGTCCACAGGAAGGGACCTACAATGAGCAGTTCTTC
j_gene: TRBJ2-1
abundance: NA
d_gene: NA
v_gene: TRBV6-6

CDR3aa: CASSRERVYNSPLHF
CDR3nt: TGTGCCAGCAGTCGGGAAAGAGTCTATAATTCACCCCTCCACTTT
j_gene: TRBJ1-6
abundance: NA
d_gene: NA
v_gene: TRBV6-6

CDR3aa: CASSQGLLYEQYF
CDR3nt: TGTGCCAGCAGCCAAGGACTACTCTACGAGCAGTACTTC
j_gene: TRBJ2-7
abundance: once
d_gene: NA
v_gene: TRBV11-2

CDR3aa: CASSYLNLVGGYTEAFF
CDR3nt: TGTGCCAGCAGCTACCTAAACCTGGTGGGGGGATACACTGAAGCTTTCTTT
j_gene: TRBJ1-1
abundance: NA
d_gene: NA
v_gene: TRBV7-9

CDR3aa: CASSLYGEQFF
CDR3nt: TGTGCCAGCAGTTTATACGGTGAGCAGTTCTTC
j_gene: TRBJ2-1
abundance: NA
d_gene: NA
v_gene: TRBV28

CDR3aa: CASSVGPTGNNSPLHF
CDR3nt: TGTGCCAGCAGCGTAGGTCCGACAGGGAATAATTCACCCCTCCACTTT
j_gene: TRBJ1-6
abundance: NA
d_gene: TRBD1
v_gene: TRBV9

CDR3aa: CASSLGQAGGYTF
CDR3nt: TGTGCCAGCAGCTTGGGACAGGCTGGAGGCTACACCTTC
j_gene: TRBJ1-2
abundance: NA
d_gene: NA
v_gene: TRBV5-6

CDR3aa: CASTGGDQPQHF
CDR3nt: TGTGCCAGCACAGGGGGAGATCAGCCCCAGCATTTT
j_gene: TRBJ1-5
abundance: once
d_gene: TRBD1
v_gene: TRBV7-8

CDR3aa: CASSLRPGSGLYTEAFF
CDR3nt: TGCGCCAGCAGCTTGCGGCCGGGCTCAGGGTTGTACACTGAAGCTTTCTTT
j_gene: TRBJ1-1
abundance: NA
d_gene: NA
v_gene: TRBV5-1

CDR3aa: CASSDRDYSNQPQHF
CDR3nt: TGTGCCAGCAGCGACAGGGATTATAGCAATCAGCCCCAGCATTTT
j_gene: TRBJ1-5
abundance: NA
d_gene: TRBD1
v_gene: TRBV6-6

CDR3aa: CASSLVGLGYTF
CDR3nt: TGTGCCAGCAGCTTAGTGGGCCTGGGCTACACCTTC
j_gene: TRBJ1-2
abundance: NA
d_gene: NA
v_gene: TRBV7-9

CDR3aa: CASSEVRQRSQETQYF
CDR3nt: TGTGCCAGCAGTGAGGTGCGGCAGAGGAGCCAAGAGACCCAGTACTTC
j_gene: TRBJ2-5
abundance: NA
d_gene: NA
v_gene: TRBV6-1

CDR3aa: CASSLSRTAPGGTEAFF
CDR3nt: TGTGCCAGCAGTTTATCCCGGACAGCCCCGGGTGGTACTGAAGCTTTCTTT
j_gene: TRBJ1-1
abundance: NA
d_gene: NA
v_gene: TRBV28

CDR3aa: CASSPGQGDTIYF
CDR3nt: TGCGCCAGCAGTCCGGGACAGGGGGACACCATATATTTT
j_gene: TRBJ1-3
abundance: NA
d_gene: TRBD1
v_gene: TRBV5-1

CDR3aa: CASNLAGGPREQYF
CDR3nt: TGTGCCAGCAACTTAGCGGGGGGGCCGCGGGAGCAGTACTTC
j_gene: TRBJ2-7
abundance: NA
d_gene: TRBD2
v_gene: TRBV13

CDR3aa: CAAAGQGHQPQHF
CDR3nt: TGTGCCGCAGCGGGACAGGGTCATCAGCCCCAGCATTTT
j_gene: TRBJ1-5
abundance: NA
d_gene: TRBD1
v_gene: TRBV28

CDR3aa: CASSYVFGGGAKNIQYF
CDR3nt: TGTGCCAGTAGTTACGTTTTCGGGGGAGGAGCCAAAAACATTCAGTACTTC
j_gene: TRBJ2-4
abundance: NA
d_gene: NA
v_gene: TRBV19

CDR3aa: CASSPAGGQGLEKLFF
CDR3nt: TGTGCCAGCAGCCCGGCGGGGGGGCAAGGCTTGGAAAAACTGTTTTTT
j_gene: TRBJ1-4
abundance: NA
d_gene: NA
v_gene: TRBV2

CDR3aa: CASSLFGTANTYEQYF
CDR3nt: TGCGCCAGCAGCTTGTTTGGGACAGCCAATACCTACGAGCAGTACTTC
j_gene: TRBJ2-7
abundance: NA
d_gene: TRBD1
v_gene: TRBV5-1

CDR3aa: CSVPGGLPDTGELFF
CDR3nt: TGCAGCGTCCCCGGGGGACTACCAGACACCGGGGAGCTGTTTTTT
j_gene: TRBJ2-2
abundance: NA
d_gene: TRBD2
v_gene: TRBV29-1

CDR3aa: CSVYRETMNTEAFF
CDR3nt: TGCAGCGTATATCGGGAAACGATGAACACTGAAGCTTTCTTT
j_gene: TRBJ1-1
abundance: few
d_gene: NA
v_gene: TRBV29-1

CDR3aa: CASSMGQGIYEQYF
CDR3nt: TGTGCCAGTAGTATGGGACAGGGGATCTACGAGCAGTACTTC
j_gene: TRBJ2-7
abundance: NA
d_gene: TRBD1
v_gene: TRBV19

CDR3aa: CASSPREGGDSEQYF
CDR3nt: TGTGCCAGCAGCCCCCGGGAGGGGGGCGACTCCGAGCAGTACTTC
j_gene: TRBJ2-7
abundance: NA
d_gene: TRBD2
v_gene: TRBV6-6

CDR3aa: CAWLDRGGSYNSPLHF
CDR3nt: TGTGCCTGGCTGGACAGGGGGGGGTCCTATAATTCACCCCTCCACTTT
j_gene: TRBJ1-6
abundance: NA
d_gene: TRBD1
v_gene: TRBV30

CDR3aa: CASSLVALASDTQYF
CDR3nt: TGTGCCAGCAGCTTAGTTGCTCTAGCTTCAGATACGCAGTATTTT
j_gene: TRBJ2-3
abundance: NA
d_gene: NA
v_gene: TRBV7-9

CDR3aa: CASSPIRGDSSYEQYF
CDR3nt: TGTGCCAGCTCACCTATCAGGGGGGACAGCTCCTACGAGCAGTACTTC
j_gene: TRBJ2-7
abundance: NA
d_gene: NA
v_gene: TRBV18

CDR3aa: CASSYTAGVGLAKNIQYF
CDR3nt: TGTGCCAGCAGCTATACAGCGGGAGTAGGACTAGCCAAAAACATTCAGTACTTC
j_gene: TRBJ2-4
abundance: NA
d_gene: TRBD2
v_gene: TRBV13

CDR3aa: CASSVGTFSSTDTQYF
CDR3nt: TGTGCCAGCAGCGTGGGGACTTTTTCTAGCACAGATACGCAGTATTTT
j_gene: TRBJ2-3
abundance: NA
d_gene: NA
v_gene: TRBV9

CDR3aa: CASSSFQTSGVNNEQFF
CDR3nt: TGTGCCAGCAGCTCATTTCAGACTAGCGGGGTAAACAATGAGCAGTTCTTC
j_gene: TRBJ2-1
abundance: NA
d_gene: TRBD2
v_gene: TRBV7-9

CDR3aa: CASSLYRGASGTYEQYF
CDR3nt: TGTGCCAGCAGCTTATATCGGGGGGCTAGCGGAACCTACGAGCAGTACTTC
j_gene: TRBJ2-7
abundance: NA
d_gene: NA
v_gene: TRBV7-2